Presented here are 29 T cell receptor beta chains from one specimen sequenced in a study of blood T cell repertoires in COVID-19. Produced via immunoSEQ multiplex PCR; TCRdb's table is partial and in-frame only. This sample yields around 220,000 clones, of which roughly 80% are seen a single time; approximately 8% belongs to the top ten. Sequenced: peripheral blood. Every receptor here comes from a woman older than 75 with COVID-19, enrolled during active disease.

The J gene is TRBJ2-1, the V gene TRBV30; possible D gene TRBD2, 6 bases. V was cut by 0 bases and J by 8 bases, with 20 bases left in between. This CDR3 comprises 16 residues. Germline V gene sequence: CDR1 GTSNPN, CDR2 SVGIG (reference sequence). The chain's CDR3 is CAWSVQYGSPRDEQFF. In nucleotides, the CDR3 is TGTGCCTGGAGTGTACAGTACGGGAGCCCGAGGGATGAGCAGTTCTTC. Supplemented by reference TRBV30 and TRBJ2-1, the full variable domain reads SQTIHQWPATLVQPVGSPLSLECTVEGTSNPNLYWYRQAAGRGLQLLFYSVGIGQISSEVPQNLSASRPQDRQFILSSKKLLLSDSGFYLCAWSVQYGSPRDEQFFGPGTRLTVL.

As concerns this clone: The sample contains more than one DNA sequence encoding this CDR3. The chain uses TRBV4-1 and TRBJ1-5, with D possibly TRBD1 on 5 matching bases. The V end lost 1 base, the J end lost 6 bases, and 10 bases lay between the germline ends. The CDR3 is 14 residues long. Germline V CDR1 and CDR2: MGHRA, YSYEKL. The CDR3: CASSQGQGGQPQHF. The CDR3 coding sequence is TGCGCCAGCAGCCAAGGTCAGGGTGGTCAGCCCCAGCATTTT.

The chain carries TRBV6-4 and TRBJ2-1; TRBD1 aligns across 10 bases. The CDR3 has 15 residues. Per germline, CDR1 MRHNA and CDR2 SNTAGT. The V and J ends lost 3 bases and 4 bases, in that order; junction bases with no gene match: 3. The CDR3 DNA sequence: TGTGCCAGCAGTGATGAGGACAGGGGGTACAATGAGCAGTTCTTC. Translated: CASSDEDRGYNEQFF.

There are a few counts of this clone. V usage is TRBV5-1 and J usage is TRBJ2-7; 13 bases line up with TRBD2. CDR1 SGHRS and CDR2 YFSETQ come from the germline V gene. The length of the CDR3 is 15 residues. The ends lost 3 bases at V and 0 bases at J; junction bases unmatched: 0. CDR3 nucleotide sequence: TGCGCCAGCAGCTGGACTAGCGGGAGCTCCTACGAGCAGTACTTC. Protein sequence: CASSWTSGSSYEQYF.

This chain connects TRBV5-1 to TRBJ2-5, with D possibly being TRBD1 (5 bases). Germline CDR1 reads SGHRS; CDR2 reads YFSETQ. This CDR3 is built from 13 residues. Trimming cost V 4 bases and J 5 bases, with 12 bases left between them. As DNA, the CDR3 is TGCGCCAGCAGCCCCGACAGTAAGGAGACCCAGTACTTC. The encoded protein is CASSPDSKETQYF.

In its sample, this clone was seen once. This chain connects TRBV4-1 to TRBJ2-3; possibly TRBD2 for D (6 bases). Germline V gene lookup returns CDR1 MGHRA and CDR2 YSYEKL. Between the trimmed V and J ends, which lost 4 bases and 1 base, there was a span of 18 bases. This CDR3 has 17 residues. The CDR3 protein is CASSPAPLATGTDTQYF. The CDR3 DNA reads TGCGCCAGCAGCCCCGCTCCCCTAGCGACAGGCACAGATACGCAGTATTTT.

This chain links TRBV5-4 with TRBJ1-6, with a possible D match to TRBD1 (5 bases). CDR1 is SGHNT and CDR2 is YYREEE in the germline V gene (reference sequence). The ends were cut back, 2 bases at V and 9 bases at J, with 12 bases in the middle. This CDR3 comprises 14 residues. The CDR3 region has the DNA TGTGCCAGCAGCTTACAGGTCGACGGTTCACCCCTCCACTTT. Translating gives CASSLQVDGSPLHF.

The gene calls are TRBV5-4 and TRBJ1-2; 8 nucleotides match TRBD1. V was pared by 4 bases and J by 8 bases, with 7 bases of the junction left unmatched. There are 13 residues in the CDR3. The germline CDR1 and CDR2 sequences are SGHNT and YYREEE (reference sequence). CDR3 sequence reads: CASSRGQGWGYTF. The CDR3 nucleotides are TGTGCCAGCAGCCGCGGACAGGGTTGGGGCTACACCTTC.

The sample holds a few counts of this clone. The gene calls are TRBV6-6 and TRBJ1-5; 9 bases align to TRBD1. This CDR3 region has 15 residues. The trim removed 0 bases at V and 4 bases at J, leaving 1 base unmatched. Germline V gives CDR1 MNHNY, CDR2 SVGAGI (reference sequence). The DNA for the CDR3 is TGTGCCAGCAGTTACTCGGGACAGGGTAATCAGCCCCAGCATTTT. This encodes CASSYSGQGNQPQHF.

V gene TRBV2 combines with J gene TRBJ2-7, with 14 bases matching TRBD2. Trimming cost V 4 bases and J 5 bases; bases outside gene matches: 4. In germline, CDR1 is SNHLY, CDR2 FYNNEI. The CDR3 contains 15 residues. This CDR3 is CASSGEGLAGDEQYF. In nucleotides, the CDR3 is TGTGCCAGCAGTGGTGAGGGACTAGCGGGAGACGAGCAGTACTTC.

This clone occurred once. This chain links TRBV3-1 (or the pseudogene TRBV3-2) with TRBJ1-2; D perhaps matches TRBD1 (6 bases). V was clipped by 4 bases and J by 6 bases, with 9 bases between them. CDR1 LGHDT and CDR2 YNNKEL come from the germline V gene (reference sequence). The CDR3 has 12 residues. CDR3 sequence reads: CASSPTGDGYTF. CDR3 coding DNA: TGTGCCAGCAGCCCGACAGGAGATGGCTACACCTTC.

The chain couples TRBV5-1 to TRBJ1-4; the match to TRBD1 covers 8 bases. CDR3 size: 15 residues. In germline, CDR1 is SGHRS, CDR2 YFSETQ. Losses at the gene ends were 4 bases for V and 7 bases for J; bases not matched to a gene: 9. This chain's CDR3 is CASSAGQGGGEKLFF. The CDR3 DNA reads TGCGCCAGCAGCGCCGGACAGGGCGGAGGTGAAAAACTGTTTTTT.

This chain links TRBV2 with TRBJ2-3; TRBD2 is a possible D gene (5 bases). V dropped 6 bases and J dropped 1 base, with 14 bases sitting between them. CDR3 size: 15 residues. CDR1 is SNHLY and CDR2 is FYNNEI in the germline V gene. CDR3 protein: CASRTRAPRTDTQYF. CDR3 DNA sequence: TGTGCCAGCAGGACGAGGGCACCTCGCACAGATACGCAGTATTTT. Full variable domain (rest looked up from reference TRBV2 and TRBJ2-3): EPEVTQTPSHQVTQMGQEVILRCVPISNHLYFYWYRQILGQKVEFLVSFYNNEISEKSEIFDDQFSVERPDGSNFTLKIRSTKLEDSAMYFCASRTRAPRTDTQYFGPGTRLTVL.

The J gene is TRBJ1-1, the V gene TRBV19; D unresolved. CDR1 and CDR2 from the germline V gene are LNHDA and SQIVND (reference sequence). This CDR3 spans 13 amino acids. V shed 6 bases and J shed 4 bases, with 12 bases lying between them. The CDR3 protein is CASSVAGTTEAFF. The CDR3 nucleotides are TGTGCCAGTAGCGTCGCAGGCACCACTGAAGCTTTCTTT.

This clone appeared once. CDR3 bases: TGCGCCAGCAGCCAAACAGGGTATAATGAAAAACTGTTTTTT. As protein: CASSQTGYNEKLFF. The chain employs TRBV4-1 and TRBJ1-4; D perhaps matches TRBD1 (6 bases). The ends were cut back, 2 bases at V and 4 bases at J, with 8 bases in the middle. The CDR3 length is 14 residues. Germline CDR1 and CDR2: MGHRA and YSYEKL.

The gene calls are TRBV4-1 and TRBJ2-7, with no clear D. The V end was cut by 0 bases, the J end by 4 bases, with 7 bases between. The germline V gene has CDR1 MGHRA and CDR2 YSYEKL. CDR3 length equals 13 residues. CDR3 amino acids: CASSQESGYEQYF. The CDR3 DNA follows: TGCGCCAGCAGCCAAGAATCCGGTTACGAGCAGTACTTC.

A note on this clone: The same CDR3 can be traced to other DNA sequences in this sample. Written as DNA, the CDR3 is TGTGCCAGCAGCCAAGGGCAGGGAAACACTGAAGCTTTCTTT. Translation gives CASSQGQGNTEAFF. The chain employs TRBV3-1 (or the pseudogene TRBV3-2) and TRBJ1-1, with D maybe TRBD1 (5 bases). This CDR3 is built from 14 residues. The V gene's germline CDR1 is LGHDT and CDR2 YNNKEL (reference sequence). Trimming shortened V by 1 base and J by 2 bases, and 8 bases separated the two germline ends.

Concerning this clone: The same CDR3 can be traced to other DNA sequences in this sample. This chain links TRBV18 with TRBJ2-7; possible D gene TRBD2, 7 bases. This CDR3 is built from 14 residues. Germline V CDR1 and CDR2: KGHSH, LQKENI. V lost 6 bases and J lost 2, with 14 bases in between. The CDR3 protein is CASSQGRGAYEQYF. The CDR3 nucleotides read TGTGCCAGCTCGCAGGGGAGGGGAGCCTACGAGCAGTACTTC. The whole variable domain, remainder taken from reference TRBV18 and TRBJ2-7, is NAGVMQNPRHLVRRRGQEARLRCSPMKGHSHVYWYRQLPEEGLKFMVYLQKENIIDESGMPKERFSAEFPKEGPSILRIQQVVRGDSAAYFCASSQGRGAYEQYFGPGTRLTVT.

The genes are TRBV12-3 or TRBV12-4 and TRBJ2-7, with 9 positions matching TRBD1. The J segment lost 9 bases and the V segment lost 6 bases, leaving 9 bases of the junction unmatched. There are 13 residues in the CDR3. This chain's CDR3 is CASSRDRVHVQYF. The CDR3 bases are TGTGCCAGCAGCCGGGACAGGGTTCATGTGCAGTACTTC.

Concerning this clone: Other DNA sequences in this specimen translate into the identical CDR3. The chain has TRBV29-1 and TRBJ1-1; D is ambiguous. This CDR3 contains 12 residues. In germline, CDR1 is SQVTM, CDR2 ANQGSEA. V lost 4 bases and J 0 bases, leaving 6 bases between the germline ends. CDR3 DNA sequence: TGCAGCGTTGGCCCAGTGAACACTGAAGCTTTCTTT. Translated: CSVGPVNTEAFF.

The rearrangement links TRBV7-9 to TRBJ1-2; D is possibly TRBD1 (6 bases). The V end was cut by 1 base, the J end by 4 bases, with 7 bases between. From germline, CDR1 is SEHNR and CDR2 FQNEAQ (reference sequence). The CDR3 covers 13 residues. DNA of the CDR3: TGTGCCAGCAGCTTAGACAGGGTCTATGGCTACACCTTC. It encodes CASSLDRVYGYTF.

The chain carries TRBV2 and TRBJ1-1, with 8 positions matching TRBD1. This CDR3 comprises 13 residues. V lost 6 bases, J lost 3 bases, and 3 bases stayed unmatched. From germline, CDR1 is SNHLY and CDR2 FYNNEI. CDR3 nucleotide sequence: TGTGCCAGCAGGCTGACAGGGGACACTGAAGCTTTCTTT. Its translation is CASRLTGDTEAFF.

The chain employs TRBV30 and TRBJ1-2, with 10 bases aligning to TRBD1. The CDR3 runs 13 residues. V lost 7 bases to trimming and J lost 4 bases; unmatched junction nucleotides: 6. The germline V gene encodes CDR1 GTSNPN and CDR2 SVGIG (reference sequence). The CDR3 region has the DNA TGTGCCTACCCCGGGACAGGGGCCTATGGCTACACCTTC. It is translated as CAYPGTGAYGYTF.

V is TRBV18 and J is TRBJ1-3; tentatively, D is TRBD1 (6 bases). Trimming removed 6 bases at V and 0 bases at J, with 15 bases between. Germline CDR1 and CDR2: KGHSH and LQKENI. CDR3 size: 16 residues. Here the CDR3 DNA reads TGTGCCAGCTCTCCGGACAGCCTCCACTCTGGAAACACCATATATTTT. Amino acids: CASSPDSLHSGNTIYF.

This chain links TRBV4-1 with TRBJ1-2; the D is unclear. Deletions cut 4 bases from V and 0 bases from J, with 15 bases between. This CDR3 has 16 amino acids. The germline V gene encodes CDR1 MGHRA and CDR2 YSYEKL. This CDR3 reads CASSPPGKATNYGYTF. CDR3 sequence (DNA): TGCGCCAGCAGCCCTCCCGGGAAGGCCACTAACTATGGCTACACCTTC.

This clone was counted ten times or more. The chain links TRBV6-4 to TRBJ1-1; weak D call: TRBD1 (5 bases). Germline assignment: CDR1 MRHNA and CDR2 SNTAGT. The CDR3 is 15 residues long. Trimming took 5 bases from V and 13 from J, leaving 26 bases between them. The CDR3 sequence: CASSSNPLGGGDVFF. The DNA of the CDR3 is TGTGCCAGCAGTTCTAACCCCCTTGGTGGGGGGGATGTTTTCTTT.

CDR3 nucleotide sequence: TGTGCCAGCAGCGTCCCGGGGGGACAAGAGACCCAGTACTTC. Amino acids: CASSVPGGQETQYF. The chain employs TRBV9 and TRBJ2-5; 7 nucleotides align to TRBD2. V lost 2 bases and J lost 2; bases outside the gene matches: 3. The V gene's germline CDR1 is SGDLS and CDR2 YYNGEE. The CDR3 is made up of 14 amino acids.

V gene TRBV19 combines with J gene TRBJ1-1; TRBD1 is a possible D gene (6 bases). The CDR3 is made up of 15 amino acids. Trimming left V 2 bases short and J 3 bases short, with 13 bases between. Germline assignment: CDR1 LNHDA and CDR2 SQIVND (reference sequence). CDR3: CASSIYGGRDTEAFF. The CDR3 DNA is TGTGCCAGTAGTATATATGGGGGCAGGGACACTGAAGCTTTCTTT.

This chain's CDR3 is CASSLVGGGGYNEQFF. The CDR3 DNA reads as TGCGCCAGCAGCTTGGTAGGCGGGGGCGGTTACAATGAGCAGTTCTTC. This sequence joins TRBV5-1 and TRBJ2-1, with TRBD2 as a possible D gene (7 bases). The CDR3 runs to 16 residues. The V gene's germline CDR1 is SGHRS and CDR2 YFSETQ. V was clipped by 0 bases and J by 4 bases, with 14 bases between them. Supplemented by reference TRBV5-1 and TRBJ2-1, the full variable domain reads KAGVTQTPRYLIKTRGQQVTLSCSPISGHRSVSWYQQTPGQGLQFLFEYFSETQRNKGNFPGRFSGRQFSNSRSEMNVSTLELGDSALYLCASSLVGGGGYNEQFFGPGTRLTVL.